This T cell receptor (beta chain) derives from a study of cytomegalovirus exposure and HLA in healthy donors. The PCR had 60 Vbeta and 13 Jbeta primers. Here immunoSEQ multiplex PCR was the method, and the copy in TCRdb shows in-frame clones only, minus some. The data show roughly 150,000 clones, with 70% to 80% seen just once and 1.4% to 1.5% held by the top ten. This CDR3 comprises 12 residues. What was sequenced was PBMCs. This TCR derives from a male donor in good health and CMV-seronegative. The chain links TRBV21-1 to TRBJ1-2. TRBV21-1 is noted as a pseudogene. The DNA for the CDR3 is TGTGCCAGCACCCTTTGGGTCGGGGGCTACACCTTC. This codes for CASTLWVGGYTF.